The 10 T cell receptor beta chains below were found in one sample sequenced in a study of early T cells in non-severe SARS-CoV-2 infection. TCRdb passed the 5' RACE reads through MiXCR, listing each CDR3 protein once. The sample comprises more than 75,000 distinct CDR3 sequences, about 12% of which are singletons, and roughly 6% rests with the top ten. The sequencing input was whole blood. These receptors were taken from an adult who was a healthcare worker with PCR-confirmed SARS-CoV-2 infection or an uninfected control (not recorded which).

There are many counts of this clonotype. The CDR3 coding sequence is TGCGCCAGCCGAGGGACAGGGGGCAATTCACCCCTCCACTTT. It codes for CASRGTGGNSPLHF. This chain connects TRBV5-1 to TRBJ1-6; 12 nucleotides agree with TRBD1. V trimming: 7 bases; J trimming: 7 bases; junction bases outside the gene matches: 3. Germline loops: CDR1 SGHRS, CDR2 YFSETQ. This CDR3 is built from 14 residues.

The chain has TRBV5-1 and TRBJ2-1, with 8 positions matching TRBD1. With 3 bases clipped from V and 6 bases from J, the junction kept 11 bases outside the gene matches. The CDR3 spans 16 residues. Germline values: CDR1 SGHRS, CDR2 YFSETQ. CDR3 DNA sequence: TGCGCCAGCAGCTCCGATGTCGGGACAGGCCCCAATGAGCAGTTCTTC. Translated, it gives CASSSDVGTGPNEQFF.

This clonotype has only a few counts. This sequence joins TRBV7-2 and TRBJ2-1, with 12 bases matching TRBD1. Germline V gene lookup returns CDR1 SGHTA and CDR2 FQGNSA. The CDR3 length is 15 residues. J lost 12 bases, V lost 1 base, and 7 bases had no gene match. CDR3 bases: TGTGCCAGCAGCTTAGTAGGGACAGGGGGCCACGGGCAGTTCTTC. As protein: CASSLVGTGGHGQFF.

This clonotype was found a few times. The J gene is TRBJ1-2, the V gene TRBV7-9; D is uncertain. Deletions cut 3 bases from V and 0 bases from J, with 17 bases between. CDR3 length: 17 residues. Germline values: CDR1 SEHNR, CDR2 FQNEAQ (reference sequence). CDR3: CASSFYLVETPNYGYTF. For the CDR3, the DNA is TGTGCCAGCAGCTTCTACCTTGTGGAAACTCCTAACTATGGCTACACCTTC.

This clonotype showed up just a few times. CDR3 coding DNA: TGTGCCTCTAAGGGGGGGACAGTCAACACCGGGGAGCTGTTTTTT. Translating it yields CASKGGTVNTGELFF. The rearrangement joins TRBV19 to TRBJ2-2; D is perhaps TRBD1 or TRBD2 (7 bases each). Germline values: CDR1 LNHDA, CDR2 SQIVND (reference sequence). This CDR3 has 15 residues. Trimming pared 11 bases from V and 2 bases from J, leaving 18 bases between.

This clonotype was detected a few times. The gene calls are TRBV4-1 and TRBJ1-2; unclear D gene. Germline V gene sequence: CDR1 MGHRA, CDR2 YSYEKL. V was clipped by 3 bases and J by 3 bases, with 14 bases between them. The CDR3 consists of 15 residues. DNA of the CDR3: TGCGCCAGCAGCCAGGTTTATCGGATCGACTATGGCTACACCTTC. Its protein is CASSQVYRIDYGYTF.

This clonotype was seen ten or more times. V gene TRBV18 combines with J gene TRBJ1-6; 7 bases agree with TRBD1. The CDR3 runs 14 residues. V lost 3 bases and J lost 6; bases outside the gene matches: 2. The V gene's germline CDR1 is KGHSH and CDR2 LQKENI. Here the CDR3 reads CASSPEGANSPLHF. DNA for the CDR3: TGTGCCAGCTCACCCGAGGGGGCTAATTCACCCCTCCACTTT.

This clonotype occurred a few times. The J gene is TRBJ2-3, the V gene TRBV20-1; the match to TRBD2 covers 8 bases. Germline V gives CDR1 DFQATT, CDR2 SNEGSKA (reference sequence). V shed 5 bases, J shed 2 bases, and the junction held 3 bases outside the gene matches. The CDR3 is 13 amino acids. Here the CDR3 reads CSAGAGDTDTQYF. The CDR3 DNA reads TGCAGTGCTGGAGCGGGAGACACAGATACGCAGTATTTT.

This clonotype was detected many times. The chain links TRBV7-8 to TRBJ2-7, with D uncertain. Germline CDR1 and CDR2: SGHVS and FQNEAQ. The length of the CDR3 is 13 residues. V lost 4 bases to trimming and J lost 2 bases, with 9 bases between them. The CDR3 sequence is CASSSRTAYEQYF. The CDR3 DNA reads as TGTGCCAGCAGCTCGCGGACCGCCTACGAGCAGTACTTC.

This clonotype occurred many times. The J gene is TRBJ1-2, the V gene TRBV29-1, with a weak D call TRBD1 (5 bases). Germline V gene lookup returns CDR1 SQVTM and CDR2 ANQGSEA. Trimming removed 7 bases from V and 4 bases from J, with 10 bases in between. CDR3 size: 11 residues. Here the CDR3 DNA reads TGCAGCGCTGTGGACACCTATGGCTACACCTTC. Protein product: CSAVDTYGYTF. Using reference TRBV29-1 and TRBJ1-2 for the parts outside the CDR3, the full variable domain is SAVISQKPSRDICQRGTSLTIQCQVDSQVTMMFWYRQQPGQSLTLIATANQGSEATYESGFVIDKFPISRPNLTFSTLTVSNMSPEDSSIYLCSAVDTYGYTFGSGTRLTVV.